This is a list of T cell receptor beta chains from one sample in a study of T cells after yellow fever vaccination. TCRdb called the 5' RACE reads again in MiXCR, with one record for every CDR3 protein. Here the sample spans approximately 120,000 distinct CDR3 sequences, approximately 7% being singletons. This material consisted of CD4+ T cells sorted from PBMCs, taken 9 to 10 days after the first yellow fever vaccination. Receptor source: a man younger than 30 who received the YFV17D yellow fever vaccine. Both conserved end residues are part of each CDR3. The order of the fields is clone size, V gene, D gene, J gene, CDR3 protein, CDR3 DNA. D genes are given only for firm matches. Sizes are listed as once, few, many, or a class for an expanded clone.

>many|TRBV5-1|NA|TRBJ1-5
CASSLVPGGVGQPQHF
TGCGCCAGCAGCTTGGTGCCGGGTGGGGTTGGACAGCCCCAGCATTTT
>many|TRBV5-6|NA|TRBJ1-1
CASSRGTSGTEAFF
TGTGCCAGCAGCCGAGGGACCTCCGGGACTGAAGCTTTCTTT
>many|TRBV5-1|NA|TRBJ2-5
CASSLGRTQETQYF
TGCGCCAGCAGCTTGGGGCGGACCCAAGAGACCCAGTACTTC
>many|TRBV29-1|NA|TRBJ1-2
CSVEEGQTYGYTF
TGCAGCGTTGAAGAGGGGCAGACCTATGGCTACACCTTC
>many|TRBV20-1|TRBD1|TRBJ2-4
CSAARGTGENIQYF
TGCAGTGCCGCGCGCGGGACAGGGGAAAACATTCAGTACTTC
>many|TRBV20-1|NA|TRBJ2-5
CSASLSQETQYF
TGCAGTGCTAGTCTCAGTCAAGAGACCCAGTACTTC
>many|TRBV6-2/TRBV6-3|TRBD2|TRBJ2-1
CASSPWTRRGNEQFF
TGTGCCAGCAGTCCCTGGACTAGACGGGGTAATGAGCAGTTCTTC
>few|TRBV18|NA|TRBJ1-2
CASSPAFGGYTF
TGTGCCAGCTCCCCGGCTTTTGGGGGCTACACCTTC
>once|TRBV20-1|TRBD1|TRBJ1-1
CSVPTGGRSEAFF
TGCAGTGTACCTACAGGGGGCCGCTCTGAAGCTTTCTTT
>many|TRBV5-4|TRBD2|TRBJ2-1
CASSLRRGSTYNEQFF
TGTGCCAGCAGCTTGCGGCGGGGGTCAACCTACAATGAGCAGTTCTTC
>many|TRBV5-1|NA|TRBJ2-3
CASAEGVTDTQYF
TGCGCCAGCGCAGAGGGGGTCACAGATACGCAGTATTTT
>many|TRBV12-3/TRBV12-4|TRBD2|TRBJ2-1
CASSNGGAGFYEQFF
TGTGCCAGCAGCAACGGGGGGGCAGGCTTCTATGAGCAGTTCTTC
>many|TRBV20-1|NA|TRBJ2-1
CSGLYGRSYNEQFF
TGCAGTGGGCTCTACGGGCGATCCTACAATGAGCAGTTCTTC
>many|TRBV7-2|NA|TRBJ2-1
CASSPSPYNEQFF
TGTGCCAGCAGCCCATCTCCCTACAATGAGCAGTTCTTC
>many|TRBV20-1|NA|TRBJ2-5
CSAQRTASTIQETQYF
TGCAGTGCTCAACGGACAGCGTCTACGATCCAAGAGACCCAGTACTTC
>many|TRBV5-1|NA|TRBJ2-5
CASSEGGTFGETQYF
TGCGCCAGCAGCGAGGGGGGGACGTTCGGGGAGACCCAGTACTTC